A single sample is the source of the 26 T cell receptor beta chains below, sequenced in a study of T cells in tuberculosis. Time point here: new active TB diagnosis, blood taken before or within 7 days of starting treatment. Profiled with immunoSEQ multiplex PCR; TCRdb holds only in-frame clones, not every one. Of some 49,000 clones listed, 90% to 95% were seen once; the top ten hold approximately 1.5%. This sample comprised PBMCs, obtained at tuberculosis diagnosis. Every receptor here comes from an adult with tuberculosis.

V and J are TRBV5-1 and TRBJ1-1; the match to TRBD1 covers 9 bases. Losses at the gene ends were 3 bases for V and 5 bases for J; bases not matched to a gene: 8. CDR3 length: 15 amino acids. Germline CDR1 SGHRS, CDR2 YFSETQ. CDR3 amino acids: CASSSLQGAPTEAFF. The CDR3 bases are TGCGCCAGCAGCTCCTTACAGGGGGCGCCTACTGAAGCTTTCTTT.

The chain has TRBV4-3 and TRBJ2-5; 7 positions agree with TRBD1. V was clipped by 1 base and J by 2 bases; unmatched bases: 16. CDR1 and CDR2 (germline): LGHNA, YSLEER. CDR3 length: 19 amino acids. CDR3 nucleotides: TGCGCCAGCAGCCAAGTTGTTGGCTTGCCGGGACAGCCACAAGAGACCCAGTACTTC. Its translation is CASSQVVGLPGQPQETQYF.

The chain recombines TRBV2 with TRBJ1-1, with D possibly matching TRBD1 (6 bases). With 6 bases removed from V and 6 bases from J, the gap between germline ends came to 14 bases. The CDR3 length is 13 residues. The germline CDR1 and CDR2 sequences are SNHLY and FYNNEI. The chain's CDR3 is CASRGAPDPEAFF. The DNA for the CDR3 is TGTGCCAGCAGGGGGGCGCCAGACCCTGAAGCTTTCTTT.

The rearrangement links TRBV5-1 to TRBJ2-2; maybe TRBD2 (6 bases). Germline V CDR1 and CDR2: SGHRS, YFSETQ. This CDR3 has 18 amino acids. Trimming cost V 4 bases and J 4 bases, with 23 bases left between them. The CDR3 reads CASSRVGTARTTTGELFF. The CDR3 region has the DNA TGCGCCAGCAGCCGGGTAGGGACTGCAAGAACTACCACCGGGGAGCTGTTTTTT.

V gene TRBV5-4 combines with J gene TRBJ1-6; unclear D gene. Between the trimmed V and J ends, which lost 3 bases and 0 bases, there was a span of 10 bases. The CDR3 consists of 16 residues. Germline V gives CDR1 SGHNT, CDR2 YYREEE (reference sequence). CDR3 loop: CASSSDLSSYNSPLHF. CDR3 coding DNA: TGTGCCAGCAGCTCGGACTTAAGCTCCTATAATTCACCCCTCCACTTT.

The chain employs TRBV7-2 and TRBJ1-1; no clear D. Trimming removed 1 base from V and 4 bases from J, with 7 bases in between. Germline V gene sequence: CDR1 SGHTA, CDR2 FQGNSA. This CDR3 has 13 residues. The CDR3 nucleotides read TGTGCCAGCAGCTTAGGTATCCGCACTGAAGCTTTCTTT. Residues: CASSLGIRTEAFF.

The chain uses TRBV27 and TRBJ1-1; no clear D. Trimming shortened V by 3 bases and J by 5 bases, and 19 bases separated the two germline ends. The CDR3 covers 16 residues. Germline V gene lookup returns CDR1 MNHEY and CDR2 SMNVEV (reference sequence). The CDR3 DNA reads TGTGCCAGCAGTTTTCGGGGAAAGGGCACTTTGACTGAAGCTTTCTTT. Its translation: CASSFRGKGTLTEAFF.

The chain uses TRBV7-6 and TRBJ1-1; TRBD1 is a possible D gene (5 bases). The length of the CDR3 is 13 residues. From germline, CDR1 is SGHVS and CDR2 FNYEAQ. The V end lost 6 bases, the J end lost 1 base, and 9 bases lay between the germline ends. Written as DNA, the CDR3 is TGTGCCAGCAGTAGGGGTGAGAACACTGAAGCTTTCTTT. It specifies CASSRGENTEAFF.

The chain combines TRBV19 with TRBJ2-5; 7 nucleotides line up with TRBD1. Losses at the gene ends were 5 bases for V and 4 bases for J; bases not matched to a gene: 13. Germline V gene lookup returns CDR1 LNHDA and CDR2 SQIVND (reference sequence). This CDR3 has 16 amino acids. CDR3 loop: CASSPSSQGWRETQYF. CDR3 in DNA: TGTGCCAGTAGTCCCAGCTCACAGGGGTGGAGAGAGACCCAGTACTTC.

The chain combines TRBV5-1 with TRBJ2-7; weak D call: TRBD1 (5 bases). The germline V and J ends were trimmed by 0 bases and 3 bases, with 10 bases remaining between them. The CDR3 covers 14 residues. Germline V gene data show CDR1 as SGHRS and CDR2 as YFSETQ. CDR3 amino acids: CASSLGGTYYEQYF. The CDR3 bases are TGCGCCAGCAGCTTGGGGGGCACCTACTACGAGCAGTACTTC.

The rearrangement joins TRBV5-6 to TRBJ1-1; the D is unclear. Germline CDR1 is SGHDT and CDR2 is YYEEEE. With 3 bases removed from V and 3 bases from J, the gap between germline ends came to 6 bases. This CDR3 has 12 residues. DNA for the CDR3: TGTGCCAGCAGCTACCGGGACACTGAAGCTTTCTTT. Its translation: CASSYRDTEAFF.

The chain employs TRBV27 and TRBJ2-7; 11 bases are shared with TRBD2. The CDR3 runs 16 residues. Per the germline V gene, CDR1 is MNHEY and CDR2 is SMNVEV (reference sequence). Trimming took 3 bases from V and 2 from J; bases not matched to a gene: 6. The CDR3 DNA follows: TGTGCCAGCAGTTTCCGCCGACTAGCGGGAACCTACGAGCAGTACTTC. Translated, it gives CASSFRRLAGTYEQYF.

The chain uses TRBV4-1 and TRBJ2-7; D not certain. There are 15 residues in the CDR3. The germline V gene has CDR1 MGHRA and CDR2 YSYEKL. V was pared by 0 bases and J by 0 bases, with 9 bases between. The DNA of the CDR3 is TGCGCCAGCAGCCAAGACGGGTCGCTCTCCTACGAGCAGTACTTC. Its protein product is CASSQDGSLSYEQYF.

The chain recombines TRBV6-5 with TRBJ1-2, with D unresolved. The V gene lost 5 bases and the J gene lost 8 bases, with 9 bases spanning the gap. CDR3 size: 11 residues. In germline, CDR1 is MNHEY, CDR2 SVGAGI. CDR3: CASSTPGGYTF. CDR3 sequence (DNA): TGTGCCAGCAGTACCCCTGGCGGCTACACCTTC.

The CDR3 protein is CASSPRSAGQSYNEQFF. For the CDR3, the DNA is TGTGCCAGCAGCCCCAGGTCGGCAGGGCAGAGCTACAATGAGCAGTTCTTC. The J gene is TRBJ2-1, the V gene TRBV7-2; TRBD1 is a possible D gene (5 bases). Germline V lookup: CDR1 SGHTA, CDR2 FQGNSA. The CDR3 spans 17 residues. The V and J ends lost 5 bases and 3 bases respectively, with 20 bases between them. The complete variable domain, with remaining parts taken from reference TRBV7-2 and TRBJ2-1, reads GAGVSQSPSNKVTEKGKDVELRCDPISGHTALYWYRQSLGQGLEFLIYFQGNSAPDKSGLPSDRFSAERTGGSVSTLTIQRTQQEDSAVYLCASSPRSAGQSYNEQFFGPGTRLTVL.

In this sample, this clone turned up once. The gene calls are TRBV30 and TRBJ1-6; the D gene is possibly TRBD1 (6 bases). This CDR3 spans 15 amino acids. V was shortened by 3 bases and J by 9 bases, with 18 bases between the two germline ends. The V gene's germline CDR1 is GTSNPN and CDR2 SVGIG (reference sequence). CDR3 in amino acids: CAWREQGSSGSPLHF. In nucleotides, the CDR3 is TGTGCCTGGAGGGAACAGGGCAGCTCAGGTTCACCCCTCCACTTT.

V usage is TRBV4-3 and J usage is TRBJ2-3, with D perhaps matching TRBD1 (5 bases). Trimming left V 0 bases short and J 9 bases short, with 13 bases between. Germline lookup yields CDR1 LGHNA and CDR2 YSLEER. This CDR3 is 14 amino acids long. CDR3 sequence (DNA): TGCGCCAGCAGCCAAGATGGGGTGACAGCCACGCAGTATTTT. The encoded protein is CASSQDGVTATQYF.

This clone has a single count. The V and J genes are TRBV28 and TRBJ2-2, with TRBD1 identical over 10 bases. The CDR3 runs 16 residues. The ends lost 5 bases at V and 6 bases at J; junction bases unmatched: 9. Per the germline V gene, CDR1 is MDHEN and CDR2 is SYDVKM. CDR3 protein: CASSLAGQGRAGELFF. The CDR3 coding sequence is TGTGCCAGCAGTCTGGCGGGACAGGGGAGAGCCGGGGAGCTGTTTTTT.

The chain couples TRBV6-6 to TRBJ2-1; 7 nucleotides match TRBD2. Germline CDR1 is MNHNY and CDR2 is SVGAGI (reference sequence). This CDR3 has 16 residues. V gave up 6 bases and J gave up 5 bases; unmatched junction bases: 13. CDR3: CASSLVPSGENNEQFF. The CDR3 nucleotides read TGTGCCAGCAGCCTCGTCCCCAGCGGGGAAAACAATGAGCAGTTCTTC.

The chain uses TRBV6-5 and TRBJ2-7; 9 bases agree with TRBD2. Per germline, CDR1 MNHEY and CDR2 SVGAGI. J gave up 5 bases and V 6 bases, and 8 bases lay outside the gene matches. The CDR3 consists of 14 residues. The CDR3 DNA reads TGTGCCAGCAGGCGGGAGGGCCTAGGGAACGAGCAGTACTTC. Translation gives CASRREGLGNEQYF.

This chain links TRBV27 with TRBJ2-7; TRBD1 is a possible D gene (5 bases). V dropped 3 bases and J dropped 5 bases, with 11 bases sitting between them. This CDR3 spans 13 amino acids. Germline V gene data show CDR1 as MNHEY and CDR2 as SMNVEV (reference sequence). CDR3 region: CASSFRSGNEQYF. Here the CDR3 DNA reads TGTGCCAGCAGTTTTCGGTCAGGGAACGAGCAGTACTTC.

The chain couples TRBV5-1 to TRBJ1-2; the D gene is possibly TRBD1 (6 bases). There are 14 residues in the CDR3. V dropped 0 bases and J dropped 4 bases, with 10 bases sitting between them. The germline CDR1 and CDR2 sequences are SGHRS and YFSETQ. The CDR3 sequence is CASSLADRTYGYTF. Written as DNA, the CDR3 is TGCGCCAGCAGCTTGGCCGACAGGACCTATGGCTACACCTTC.

This chain joins TRBV5-1 and TRBJ2-1; TRBD2 aligns across 9 bases. Germline lookup yields CDR1 SGHRS and CDR2 YFSETQ. The CDR3 totals 15 residues. Trimming removed 2 bases from V and 5 bases from J; junction bases left unmatched: 5. The DNA of the CDR3 is TGCGCCAGCAGCTTACCTAGCGGGACACACAATGAGCAGTTCTTC. This encodes CASSLPSGTHNEQFF.

This chain connects TRBV30 to TRBJ1-1, with D tentatively TRBD1 (6 bases). The CDR3 sequence is 13 residues long. Trimming cost V 3 bases and J 4 bases, with 12 bases left between them. Per germline, CDR1 GTSNPN and CDR2 SVGIG (reference sequence). The DNA for the CDR3 is TGTGCCTGGAGCGTTAGGGGGGGCACTGAAGCTTTCTTT. It codes for CAWSVRGGTEAFF.

The chain links TRBV6-6 to TRBJ2-1; TRBD1 might be the D (6 bases). The CDR3 totals 13 residues. Looked up from germline, CDR1 is MNHNY and CDR2 is SVGAGI (reference sequence). With 8 bases removed from V and 3 bases from J, the gap between germline ends came to 11 bases. The CDR3 nucleotides read TGTGCCAGCGTCAGGGGCTTCTACAATGAGCAGTTCTTC. This gives the protein CASVRGFYNEQFF.

CDR3 nucleotide sequence: TGTGCCAGCAGTTACCCCAGGGGCCAATTCGGCCAGCCCCAGCATTTT. The encoded protein is CASSYPRGQFGQPQHF. The V and J genes are TRBV6-6 and TRBJ1-5; tentative D call: TRBD1 (6 bases). V lost 2 bases and J 7 bases, leaving 18 bases between the germline ends. CDR3 length equals 16 residues. Per the germline V gene, CDR1 is MNHNY and CDR2 is SVGAGI (reference sequence).